This entry describes one T cell receptor (beta chain). Antigen unknown. 13 Jbeta primers and 60 Vbeta primers were used for the PCR. Clones were sequenced by immunoSEQ multiplex PCR, and TCRdb holds only the in-frame ones, with some missing. The sample has roughly 190,000 clones, approximately 78% seen once; the top ten hold under 0.9%. The sample originates from a study of cytomegalovirus exposure and HLA in healthy donors. Overall study results and limits: In a later analysis, CMV-associated beta chains were mostly HLA-associated, it appeared.

Source material: PBMCs. This clonotype was sampled from a woman in her late teens or twenties in good health and CMV-seronegative.

In DNA form, the CDR3 reads TGTGCCAGCAGTCCTGGGACAGGGGGCCAAGAGACCCAGTACTTC. Its translation: CASSPGTGGQETQYF. The chain links TRBV28 to TRBJ2-5; 11 nucleotides agree with TRBD1. V was pared by 5 bases and J by 1 base, with 3 bases of the junction left unmatched. CDR3 length: 15 amino acids. In germline, CDR1 is MDHEN, CDR2 SYDVKM.